This TCR beta chain was recorded in a study of T cell repertoires in ileal Crohn's disease. At the level of the study: All patients had surgery for stricturing (61%) or penetrating (around 40%) disease.

Method: immunoSEQ multiplex PCR; TCRdb's copy keeps in-frame clones and lacks some. The sample consists of some 15,000 clones, about 66% of them appearing once. This clone was observed a handful of times. The CDR3 has 13 amino acids. The junction had 8 bases not matched to a gene; V was cut back by 5 bases and J by 7 bases. The germline CDR1 and CDR2 sequences are SQVTM and ANQGSEA. Patients were adults with ileal or ileocolonic Crohn's disease needing resection. The TCR was taken from an adult with Crohn's disease. Sequenced material: ileal tissue. The chain couples TRBV29-1 to TRBJ1-2; 9 bases are a match to TRBD1. The CDR3 coding sequence is TGCAGCGTTACAGGGGGCGCAGGAACTGGCTACACCTTC. Amino acids: CSVTGGAGTGYTF.